These T cell receptor beta chains were read from a single sample in a study of cytomegalovirus exposure and HLA in healthy donors. Assay used: immunoSEQ multiplex PCR; TCRdb lists only in-frame clones, some missing. The sample has about 62,000 clones, roughly 77% seen once; the top ten hold under 7%. Sequenced input: PBMCs. These receptor sequences come from a woman in her 30s in good health and CMV-seronegative. CDR3s include the opening cysteine and the closing phenylalanine or tryptophan. Fields, in order: D gene, clone size, J gene, V gene, CDR3 protein, CDR3 DNA. The D gene is left open where the match is weak. Size is omitted from some rows. Given values are once, few, many or a class for expanded clones.

D: .; size: few; J: TRBJ2-2; V: TRBV4-3; CDR3: CASSQMAANTGELFF; DNA: TGCGCCAGCAGCCAAATGGCGGCGAACACCGGGGAGCTGTTTTTT
D: .; size: .; J: TRBJ1-5; V: TRBV7-2; CDR3: CASSLPGRPQPQHF; DNA: TGTGCCAGCAGCTTACCAGGCAGACCTCAGCCCCAGCATTTT
D: TRBD2; size: .; J: TRBJ2-3; V: TRBV25-1; CDR3: CASSGHGGSGSYF; DNA: TGTGCCAGCAGTGGGCACGGGGGTAGCGGGTCGTATTTT
D: .; size: .; J: TRBJ2-7; V: TRBV5-1; CDR3: CASSSGSESYEQYF; DNA: TGCGCCAGCAGCTCCGGGAGCGAAAGCTACGAGCAGTACTTC
D: .; size: .; J: TRBJ2-2; V: TRBV18; CDR3: CASSPPSSVNTGELFF; DNA: TGTGCCAGCTCACCACCGTCTAGCGTAAACACCGGGGAGCTGTTTTTT
D: .; size: .; J: TRBJ2-4; V: TRBV2; CDR3: CASRGENIQYF; DNA: TGTGCCAGCAGGGGAGAAAACATTCAGTACTTC
D: TRBD1; size: .; J: TRBJ2-1; V: TRBV11-1; CDR3: CASSFNQGARDEQFF; DNA: TGTGCCAGCAGCTTCAATCAGGGGGCGCGGGATGAGCAGTTCTTC
D: .; size: .; J: TRBJ1-2; V: TRBV19; CDR3: CASSQSMGGGSSYSGYTF; DNA: TGTGCCAGTAGCCAGTCAATGGGCGGGGGGAGTAGTTACTCTGGCTACACCTTC
D: TRBD1; size: few; J: TRBJ2-2; V: TRBV5-1; CDR3: CASSLRTGAGTGELFF; DNA: TGCGCCAGCAGCTTGCGTACAGGGGCTGGCACCGGGGAGCTGTTTTTT
D: TRBD2; size: few; J: TRBJ2-7; V: TRBV28; CDR3: CASRPTSGPTSYEQYF; DNA: TGTGCCAGCAGACCGACTAGCGGGCCAACCTCCTATGAGCAGTACTTC
D: TRBD2; size: .; J: TRBJ2-5; V: TRBV29-1; CDR3: CSVETSGRAGETQYF; DNA: TGCAGCGTTGAGACTAGCGGGAGGGCCGGAGAGACCCAGTACTTC
D: .; size: .; J: TRBJ1-3; V: TRBV19; CDR3: CASTTIGRWNTIYF; DNA: TGTGCCAGTACCACCATCGGGAGGTGGAACACCATATATTTT
D: .; size: .; J: TRBJ1-2; V: TRBV7-2; CDR3: CASRPGAANYGYTF; DNA: TGTGCCAGCAGACCAGGGGCAGCTAACTATGGCTACACCTTC
D: TRBD2; size: .; J: TRBJ2-3; V: TRBV5-4; CDR3: CASSFGLAARAGDTQYF; DNA: TGTGCCAGCAGCTTCGGACTAGCGGCTCGGGCTGGGGATACGCAGTATTTT
D: TRBD1; size: .; J: TRBJ2-2; V: TRBV28; CDR3: CASSVPPGTGHTGELFF; DNA: TGTGCCAGCAGTGTTCCCCCCGGGACAGGGCACACCGGGGAGCTGTTTTTT
D: .; size: few; J: TRBJ2-2; V: TRBV29-1; CDR3: CSVEGQTNTGELFF; DNA: TGCAGCGTTGAAGGCCAGACGAACACCGGGGAGCTGTTTTTT
D: .; size: .; J: TRBJ2-5; V: TRBV7-9; CDR3: CASSPSHGGETQYF; DNA: TGTGCCAGCAGCCCGAGCCACGGGGGAGAGACCCAGTACTTC
D: .; size: few; J: TRBJ2-5; V: TRBV5-4; CDR3: CASSLDSLETQYF; DNA: TGTGCCAGCAGCTTGGATTCCTTAGAGACCCAGTACTTC
D: .; size: .; J: TRBJ2-1; V: TRBV7-9; CDR3: CASSLGDSLYNEQFF; DNA: TGTGCCAGCAGCTTAGGGGACTCTTTATACAATGAGCAGTTCTTC
D: TRBD1; size: .; J: TRBJ1-6; V: TRBV30; CDR3: CAWSVPDLIGDRANSPLHF; DNA: TGTGCCTGGAGTGTACCCGATTTAATAGGAGACAGGGCGAATTCACCCCTCCACTTT
D: TRBD1; size: few; J: TRBJ1-1; V: TRBV5-1; CDR3: CASSRFGTENTEAFF; DNA: TGCGCCAGCAGTCGATTCGGGACAGAGAACACTGAAGCTTTCTTT
D: .; size: .; J: TRBJ1-5; V: TRBV5-4; CDR3: CASSLQGQPQHF; DNA: TGTGCCAGCAGCTTGCAGGGTCAGCCCCAGCATTTT
D: TRBD2; size: .; J: TRBJ2-5; V: TRBV11-2; CDR3: CASSLDGASGTVQETQYF; DNA: TGTGCCAGCAGCTTAGATGGAGCTAGCGGGACCGTCCAAGAGACCCAGTACTTC
D: .; size: .; J: TRBJ2-2; V: TRBV11-1; CDR3: CASSLQGHTGELFF; DNA: TGTGCCAGCAGCTTACAGGGGCACACCGGGGAGCTGTTTTTT
D: .; size: .; J: TRBJ1-1; V: TRBV2; CDR3: CASSDYKGVDTEAFF; DNA: TGTGCCAGCAGTGATTATAAGGGGGTCGACACTGAAGCTTTCTTT
D: TRBD2; size: .; J: TRBJ2-3; V: TRBV2; CDR3: CASSEAGGPVADTQYF; DNA: TGTGCCAGCAGTGAAGCGGGAGGGCCGGTAGCAGATACGCAGTATTTT
D: .; size: once; J: TRBJ2-3; V: TRBV27; CDR3: CASSLWVAGTDTQYF; DNA: TGTGCCAGCAGTTTATGGGTCGCGGGAACAGATACGCAGTATTTT
D: TRBD2; size: .; J: TRBJ2-1; V: TRBV2; CDR3: CASSPWAGGPGGEQFF; DNA: TGTGCCAGCAGCCCCTGGGCGGGAGGGCCGGGTGGTGAGCAGTTCTTC
D: TRBD1; size: .; J: TRBJ1-1; V: TRBV27; CDR3: CASSPRAGGAFF; DNA: TGTGCCAGCAGTCCCAGGGCAGGGGGAGCTTTCTTT
D: .; size: .; J: TRBJ1-1; V: TRBV25-1; CDR3: CATPAGQGPLTGTEAFF; DNA: TGTGCCACCCCAGCAGGGCAGGGGCCCTTAACGGGCACTGAAGCTTTCTTT
D: TRBD1; size: once; J: TRBJ1-1; V: TRBV6-1; CDR3: CASRSGGVVNTEAFF; DNA: TGTGCCAGCAGGTCAGGGGGCGTTGTGAACACTGAAGCTTTCTTT
D: TRBD2; size: .; J: TRBJ2-3; V: TRBV10-3; CDR3: CAISGGTTGTDTQYF; DNA: TGTGCCATCAGTGGCGGGACTACCGGTACAGATACGCAGTATTTT
D: TRBD2; size: .; J: TRBJ2-7; V: TRBV7-2; CDR3: CASSSSGSQYEQYF; DNA: TGCGCCAGCAGCTCTAGCGGGAGTCAGTACGAGCAGTACTTC
D: .; size: once; J: TRBJ2-1; V: TRBV11-2; CDR3: CASSLRRQEVVFF; DNA: TGTGCCAGCAGCTTGAGACGCCAGGAGGTAGTGTTCTTC
D: .; size: .; J: TRBJ2-5; V: TRBV7-9; CDR3: CASSLGQQETQYF; DNA: TGTGCCAGCAGCTTAGGACAGCAAGAGACCCAGTACTTC
D: .; size: few; J: TRBJ2-2; V: TRBV19; CDR3: CASSIRTGVNTGELFF; DNA: TGTGCCAGTAGTATCCGGACCGGGGTGAACACCGGGGAGCTGTTTTTT
D: .; size: .; J: TRBJ2-1; V: TRBV6-1; CDR3: CASSKQASYNEQFF; DNA: TGTGCCAGCAGTAAACAGGCCTCCTACAATGAGCAGTTCTTC
D: TRBD2; size: .; J: TRBJ2-7; V: TRBV11-2; CDR3: CASSPISRRREEPYEQYF; DNA: TGTGCCAGCAGCCCAATCTCTAGGAGGCGGGAGGAACCCTACGAGCAGTACTTC
D: TRBD1; size: once; J: TRBJ2-7; V: TRBV7-2; CDR3: CASSWWTGGNEQYF; DNA: TGTGCCAGCAGCTGGTGGACAGGGGGTAACGAGCAGTACTTC
D: .; size: few; J: TRBJ1-1; V: TRBV27; CDR3: CASRSKGGRPNTEAFF; DNA: TGTGCCAGCAGATCAAAGGGGGGGCGGCCGAACACTGAAGCTTTCTTT
D: .; size: .; J: TRBJ2-7; V: TRBV28; CDR3: CASRGDRMISYEQYF; DNA: TGTGCCAGCAGGGGCGACAGGATGATCTCCTACGAGCAGTACTTC
D: .; size: .; J: TRBJ1-2; V: TRBV5-1; CDR3: CASSYLGRGGTGYTF; DNA: TGCGCCAGCAGCTATTTGGGACGAGGAGGGACTGGCTACACCTTC
D: TRBD2; size: .; J: TRBJ2-2; V: TRBV6-5; CDR3: CASSRTSPNTGELFF; DNA: TGTGCCAGCAGTAGGACTAGTCCCAACACCGGGGAGCTGTTTTTT
D: TRBD1; size: .; J: TRBJ2-7; V: TRBV30; CDR3: CAWSRGQGPGEQYF; DNA: TGTGCCTGGAGTAGAGGACAGGGCCCGGGGGAGCAGTACTTC
D: .; size: .; J: TRBJ1-2; V: TRBV30; CDR3: CAWSVLGANYGYTF; DNA: TGTGCCTGGAGTGTATTGGGCGCGAACTATGGCTACACCTTC
D: TRBD2; size: .; J: TRBJ2-3; V: TRBV4-2; CDR3: CASSPTSGRPYSTDTQYF; DNA: TGTGCCAGCAGCCCGACTAGCGGGAGGCCTTATAGCACAGATACGCAGTATTTT
D: TRBD1; size: .; J: TRBJ2-5; V: TRBV6-5; CDR3: CASSYSDRGETQYF; DNA: TGTGCCAGCAGTTACTCGGACAGGGGTGAGACCCAGTACTTC
D: TRBD2; size: few; J: TRBJ2-3; V: TRBV5-1; CDR3: CASSLDPNLLAGGSTDTQYF; DNA: TGCGCCAGCAGCTTAGACCCCAACCTCCTAGCGGGGGGTAGCACAGATACGCAGTATTTT
D: .; size: once; J: TRBJ2-7; V: TRBV4-1; CDR3: CASSQDDGVIYEQYF; DNA: TGCGCCAGCAGCCAAGATGACGGGGTAATCTACGAGCAGTACTTC
D: .; size: once; J: TRBJ2-7; V: TRBV28; CDR3: CASSLYSSGSYGQYF; DNA: TGTGCCAGCAGTTTATATAGTAGCGGATCCTACGGGCAGTACTTC
D: .; size: .; J: TRBJ2-7; V: TRBV18; CDR3: CASSLSEHPYEQYF; DNA: TGTGCCAGCTCCCTCAGCGAGCATCCCTACGAGCAGTACTTC
D: TRBD1; size: .; J: TRBJ2-7; V: TRBV27; CDR3: CASSPRQGSDYEQYF; DNA: TGTGCCAGCAGTCCCCGACAGGGATCGGACTACGAGCAGTACTTC
D: TRBD2; size: .; J: TRBJ2-1; V: TRBV10-3; CDR3: CAIQREGYNEQFF; DNA: TGTGCCATCCAGCGGGAGGGCTACAATGAGCAGTTCTTC
D: TRBD1; size: .; J: TRBJ1-2; V: TRBV7-2; CDR3: CATLAHRGTNYGYTF; DNA: TGTGCCACCCTAGCGCACAGGGGCACTAACTATGGCTACACCTTC
D: TRBD2; size: .; J: TRBJ2-3; V: TRBV28; CDR3: CASSSGGRKSTDTQYF; DNA: TGTGCCAGCAGTTCTGGCGGGAGAAAGAGCACAGATACGCAGTATTTT